This TCR beta chain derives from a study of cytomegalovirus exposure and HLA in healthy donors. CDR3 length: 17 amino acids. Germline CDR1 reads SGHDT; CDR2 reads YYEEEE. The ends lost 2 bases at V and 7 bases at J; junction bases unmatched: 10. The PCR employed 60 Vbeta primers together with 13 Jbeta primers. Clones were read by immunoSEQ multiplex PCR, and TCRdb kept only the in-frame ones, dropping some. The repertoire includes 100,000 to 150,000 clones, about three quarters of them detected once, and about 1.6% sits in the top ten. The sample comprised PBMCs. This clonotype was obtained from a woman under 30 in good health and CMV-seronegative. The chain combines TRBV5-6 with TRBJ2-7; 15 bases map to TRBD2. The CDR3 DNA reads TGTGCCAGCAGCTTTGCCGGGACTAGCGGGAGGACAGGAGAGCAGTACTTC. Protein sequence: CASSFAGTSGRTGEQYF.